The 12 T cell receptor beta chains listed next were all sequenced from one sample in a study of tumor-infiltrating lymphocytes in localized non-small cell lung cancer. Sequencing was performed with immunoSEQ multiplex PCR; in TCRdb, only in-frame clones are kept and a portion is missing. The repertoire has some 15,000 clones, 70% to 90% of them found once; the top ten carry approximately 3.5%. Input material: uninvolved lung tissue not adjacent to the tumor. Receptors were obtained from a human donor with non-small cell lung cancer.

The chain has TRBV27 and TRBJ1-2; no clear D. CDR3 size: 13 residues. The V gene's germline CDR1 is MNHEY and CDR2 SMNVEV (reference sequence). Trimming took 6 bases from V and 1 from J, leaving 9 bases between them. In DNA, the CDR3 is TGTGCCAGCAGAAGCAATAATAACTATGGCTACACCTTC. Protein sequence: CASRSNNNYGYTF.

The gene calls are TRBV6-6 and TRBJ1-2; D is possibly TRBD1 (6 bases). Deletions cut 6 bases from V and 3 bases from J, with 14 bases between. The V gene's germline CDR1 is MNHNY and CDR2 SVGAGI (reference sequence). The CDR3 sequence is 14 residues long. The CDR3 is CASSDGQTYYGYTF. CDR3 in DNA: TGTGCCAGCAGCGACGGACAGACCTACTATGGCTACACCTTC.

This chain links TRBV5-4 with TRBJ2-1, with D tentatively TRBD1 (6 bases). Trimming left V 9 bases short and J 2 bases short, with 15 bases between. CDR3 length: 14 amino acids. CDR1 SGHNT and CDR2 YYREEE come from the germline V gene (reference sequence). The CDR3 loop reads CAMSTGTTYNEQFF. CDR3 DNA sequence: TGTGCCATGAGTACCGGGACAACCTACAATGAGCAGTTCTTC.

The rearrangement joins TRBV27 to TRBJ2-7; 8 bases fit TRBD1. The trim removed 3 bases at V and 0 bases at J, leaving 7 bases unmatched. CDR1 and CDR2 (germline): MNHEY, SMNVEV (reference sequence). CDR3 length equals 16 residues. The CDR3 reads CASSFGPQGDSYEQYF. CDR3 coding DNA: TGTGCCAGCAGTTTTGGACCACAGGGGGACTCCTACGAGCAGTACTTC.

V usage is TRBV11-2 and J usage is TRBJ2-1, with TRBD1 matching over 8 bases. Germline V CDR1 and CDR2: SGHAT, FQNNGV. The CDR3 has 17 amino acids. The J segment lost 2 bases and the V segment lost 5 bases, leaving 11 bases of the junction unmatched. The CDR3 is CASSPEQADRAYNEQFF. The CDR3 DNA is TGTGCCAGCAGCCCTGAACAGGCGGACAGGGCCTACAATGAGCAGTTCTTC.

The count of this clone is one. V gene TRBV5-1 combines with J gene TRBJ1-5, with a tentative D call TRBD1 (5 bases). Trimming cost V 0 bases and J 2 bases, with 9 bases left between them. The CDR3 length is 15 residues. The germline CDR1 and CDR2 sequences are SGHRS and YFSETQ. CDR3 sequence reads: CASSLGQGGNQPQHF. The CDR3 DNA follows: TGCGCCAGCAGCTTGGGGCAGGGCGGCAATCAGCCCCAGCATTTT.

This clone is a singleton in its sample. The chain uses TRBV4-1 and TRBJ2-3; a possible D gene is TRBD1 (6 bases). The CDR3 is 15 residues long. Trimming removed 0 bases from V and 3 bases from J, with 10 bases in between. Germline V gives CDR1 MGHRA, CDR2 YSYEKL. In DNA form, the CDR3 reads TGCGCCAGCAGCCAAGACCCAAGGGGGACAGATACGCAGTATTTT. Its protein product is CASSQDPRGTDTQYF.

Written as DNA, the CDR3 is TGTGCCAGCAGTTCCAGGGACTATCCGACGTGGAATGAGCAGTTCTTC. It encodes CASSSRDYPTWNEQFF. V and J are TRBV6-6 and TRBJ2-1, with 7 bases matching TRBD2. Per germline, CDR1 MNHNY and CDR2 SVGAGI (reference sequence). The trim removed 4 bases at V and 7 bases at J, leaving 13 bases unmatched. CDR3 length equals 16 residues.

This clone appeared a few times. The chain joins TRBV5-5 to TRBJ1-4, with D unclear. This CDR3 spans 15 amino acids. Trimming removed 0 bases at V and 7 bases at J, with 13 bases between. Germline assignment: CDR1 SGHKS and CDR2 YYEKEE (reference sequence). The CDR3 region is CASSLAVYTGEKLFF. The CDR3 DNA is TGTGCCAGCAGCTTGGCCGTTTATACCGGTGAAAAACTGTTTTTT.

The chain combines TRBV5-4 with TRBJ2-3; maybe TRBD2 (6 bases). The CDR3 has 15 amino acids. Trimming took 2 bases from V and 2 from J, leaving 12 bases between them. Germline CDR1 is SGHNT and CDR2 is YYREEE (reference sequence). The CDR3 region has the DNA TGTGCCAGCAGCTTAGGAGGGGACCTCACAGATACGCAGTATTTT. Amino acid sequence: CASSLGGDLTDTQYF.

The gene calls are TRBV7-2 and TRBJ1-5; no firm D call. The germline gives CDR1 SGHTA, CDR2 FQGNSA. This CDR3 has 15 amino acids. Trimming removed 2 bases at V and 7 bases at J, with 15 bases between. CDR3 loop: CASSLLPGMIQPQHF. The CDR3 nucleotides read TGTGCCAGCAGCTTACTTCCCGGTATGATACAGCCCCAGCATTTT.

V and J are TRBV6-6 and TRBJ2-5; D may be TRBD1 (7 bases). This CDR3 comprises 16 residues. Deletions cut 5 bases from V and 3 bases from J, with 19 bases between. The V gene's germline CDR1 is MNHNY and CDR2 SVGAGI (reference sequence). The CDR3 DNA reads TGTGCCAGCAGTAGTCACAACAGGGGAGGAGAAGAGACCCAGTACTTC. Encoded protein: CASSSHNRGGEETQYF.